This is a list of T cell receptor beta chains from one sample in a study of vaccination effects on CD4 cells after COVID-19. TCRdb keeps only in-frame clones here, not all; method: immunoSEQ multiplex PCR. The table shows tens of thousands of clones, with approximately 73% occurring only once. For these receptors, no antigen is known. The source was CD4+ T cells from PBMCs cultured with HCoV-229E spike peptides, collected after COVID-19 vaccination. The origin of the receptors is a human donor who received a COVID-19 vaccine. Both conserved end residues are part of each CDR3. D genes are given only for firm matches. Size is stated for part of the rows, as once, few or many counts, or as a class when the clone is expanded.

J gene: TRBJ2-2
clone size: -
V gene: TRBV19
D gene: -
CDR3 DNA: TGTGCCAGTAGTATCGGGCTACCCCTCACCGGGGAGCTGTTTTTT
CDR3 protein: CASSIGLPLTGELFF

J gene: TRBJ2-2
clone size: once
V gene: TRBV7-9
D gene: -
CDR3 DNA: TGTGCCAGCAGCTTAGCGCCTTTCAGTGCAGGTGGCACCGGGGAGCTGTTTTTT
CDR3 protein: CASSLAPFSAGGTGELFF

J gene: TRBJ1-4
clone size: -
V gene: TRBV6-6
D gene: TRBD1
CDR3 DNA: TGTGCCAGCAGTTATTACCGGGACAGGGACGAAAAACTGTTTTTT
CDR3 protein: CASSYYRDRDEKLFF

J gene: TRBJ1-5
clone size: -
V gene: TRBV30
D gene: -
CDR3 DNA: TGTGCCTTGAGTGGGGGACCGGGGGATCAGCCCCAGCATTTT
CDR3 protein: CALSGGPGDQPQHF

J gene: TRBJ2-2
clone size: -
V gene: TRBV28
D gene: -
CDR3 DNA: TGTGCCAGCAGTCTCTACCGGGACTGGAGCACCGGGGAGCTGTTTTTT
CDR3 protein: CASSLYRDWSTGELFF

J gene: TRBJ1-2
clone size: -
V gene: TRBV4-2
D gene: -
CDR3 DNA: TGTGCCAGCAGCCAAGATTCTGGGGGTGGCTACACCTTC
CDR3 protein: CASSQDSGGGYTF

J gene: TRBJ2-3
clone size: -
V gene: TRBV10-3
D gene: -
CDR3 DNA: TGTGCCATCAGGGACCAGGGTAGGGATACCACAGATACGCAGTATTTT
CDR3 protein: CAIRDQGRDTTDTQYF

J gene: TRBJ2-4
clone size: -
V gene: TRBV25-1
D gene: TRBD1
CDR3 DNA: TGTGCCAGCAGGGGGACAGTTTATGACATTCAGTACTTC
CDR3 protein: CASRGTVYDIQYF

J gene: TRBJ1-3
clone size: -
V gene: TRBV4-3
D gene: -
CDR3 DNA: TGCGCCAGCAGCCTAGTGGTCCTCTCTGGAAACACCATATATTTT
CDR3 protein: CASSLVVLSGNTIYF

J gene: TRBJ1-5
clone size: -
V gene: TRBV29-1
D gene: -
CDR3 DNA: TGCAGCGTTGGGGCAAGCAATAGCAATCAGCCCCAGCATTTT
CDR3 protein: CSVGASNSNQPQHF

J gene: TRBJ1-1
clone size: few
V gene: TRBV9
D gene: -
CDR3 DNA: TGTGCCAGCACCCTCGGGGCATCGAACACTGAAGCTTTCTTT
CDR3 protein: CASTLGASNTEAFF

J gene: TRBJ2-6
clone size: once
V gene: TRBV5-8
D gene: -
CDR3 DNA: TGTGCCAGCAGCTTGGTCCCTATTTTGAGCTCTGGGGCCAACGTCCTGACTTTC
CDR3 protein: CASSLVPILSSGANVLTF

J gene: TRBJ2-3
clone size: few
V gene: TRBV18
D gene: TRBD1
CDR3 DNA: TGTGCCAGCTCACCACTTCCCGGGACAGGCCACGATACGCAGTATTTT
CDR3 protein: CASSPLPGTGHDTQYF

J gene: TRBJ1-1
clone size: -
V gene: TRBV5-1
D gene: -
CDR3 DNA: TGCGCCAGCAGCCCAGGTCCTAACACTGAAGCTTTCTTT
CDR3 protein: CASSPGPNTEAFF

J gene: TRBJ1-5
clone size: few
V gene: TRBV6-2/TRBV6-3
D gene: TRBD1
CDR3 DNA: TGTGCCAGCAGCCCTACAGGGGCAGGGAGCAATCAGCCCCAGCATTTT
CDR3 protein: CASSPTGAGSNQPQHF

J gene: TRBJ2-2
clone size: -
V gene: TRBV19
D gene: TRBD2
CDR3 DNA: TGTGCCAGTAGTTCTATAGCGGGGGGGCCCGGGGAGCTGTTTTTT
CDR3 protein: CASSSIAGGPGELFF

J gene: TRBJ1-1
clone size: -
V gene: TRBV6-6
D gene: -
CDR3 DNA: TGTGCCAGCAGTTACTCGAGGGTGGGGAACACTGAAGCTTTCTTT
CDR3 protein: CASSYSRVGNTEAFF

J gene: TRBJ1-2
clone size: -
V gene: TRBV5-1
D gene: -
CDR3 DNA: TGCGCCAGCAGCTTGGGGGACACCAACTATGGCTACACCTTC
CDR3 protein: CASSLGDTNYGYTF

J gene: TRBJ2-5
clone size: -
V gene: TRBV18
D gene: TRBD2
CDR3 DNA: TGTGCCAGCTCATCTCCGGGGGGGCCGGGTGAGGCCCAGTACTTC
CDR3 protein: CASSSPGGPGEAQYF

J gene: TRBJ1-2
clone size: few
V gene: TRBV2
D gene: TRBD1
CDR3 DNA: TGTGCCAGCAGGGAGACAGGGGTGTTCTATGGCTACACCTTC
CDR3 protein: CASRETGVFYGYTF

J gene: TRBJ2-1
clone size: -
V gene: TRBV24-1
D gene: TRBD2
CDR3 DNA: TGTGCCACCAGTTTGGCGGCGGGGGGAGGGTCCTACAATGAGCAGTTCTTC
CDR3 protein: CATSLAAGGGSYNEQFF

J gene: TRBJ2-3
clone size: -
V gene: TRBV10-1
D gene: TRBD2
CDR3 DNA: TGCGCCAGCAGTGAAGGAGGATGGGGGGGATTACCCCAGGATACGCAGTATTTT
CDR3 protein: CASSEGGWGGLPQDTQYF

J gene: TRBJ2-1
clone size: -
V gene: TRBV7-2
D gene: TRBD2
CDR3 DNA: TGTGCCAGCAGCGGCGGGACTAGCGGCTACAATGAGCAGTTCTTC
CDR3 protein: CASSGGTSGYNEQFF

J gene: TRBJ1-6
clone size: -
V gene: TRBV5-4
D gene: -
CDR3 DNA: TGTGCCCCAAGGGGGAGCTCCTATAATTCACCCCTCCACTTT
CDR3 protein: CAPRGSSYNSPLHF

J gene: TRBJ2-3
clone size: few
V gene: TRBV29-1
D gene: -
CDR3 DNA: TGCAGCGTTGCCCAACAGAGCTCCACAGATACGCAGTATTTT
CDR3 protein: CSVAQQSSTDTQYF

J gene: TRBJ1-5
clone size: -
V gene: TRBV24-1
D gene: -
CDR3 DNA: TGTGCCACCAGTGATTCCACAGGGATCGATCAGCCCCAGCATTTT
CDR3 protein: CATSDSTGIDQPQHF

J gene: TRBJ1-2
clone size: -
V gene: TRBV19
D gene: -
CDR3 DNA: TGTGCCAGTAGTATTCCAAGGGTTCCCAACTATGGCTACACCTTC
CDR3 protein: CASSIPRVPNYGYTF

J gene: TRBJ1-4
clone size: -
V gene: TRBV9
D gene: -
CDR3 DNA: TGTGCCAGCAGCGTAGCTCAGAGAACTAATGAAAAACTGTTTTTT
CDR3 protein: CASSVAQRTNEKLFF

J gene: TRBJ1-2
clone size: -
V gene: TRBV6-5
D gene: -
CDR3 DNA: TGTGCCAGCAGATTCCTAGATGGCTACACCTTC
CDR3 protein: CASRFLDGYTF

J gene: TRBJ1-5
clone size: few
V gene: TRBV4-2
D gene: TRBD1
CDR3 DNA: TGTGCCAGCAGCCAAGGATCTGGCAGGGGGCTTCGGCAGCCCCAGCATTTT
CDR3 protein: CASSQGSGRGLRQPQHF

J gene: TRBJ2-6
clone size: few
V gene: TRBV6-5
D gene: -
CDR3 DNA: TGTGCCAGCAGTTACTCGCGGGGGGCCAACGTCCTGACTTTC
CDR3 protein: CASSYSRGANVLTF

J gene: TRBJ1-4
clone size: -
V gene: TRBV9
D gene: TRBD1
CDR3 DNA: TGTGCCAGCAGCGCAGAGGGGGCGGGAACCACTAATGAAAAACTGTTTTTT
CDR3 protein: CASSAEGAGTTNEKLFF